This T cell receptor beta chain was found in a study of T-cell reconstitution after alpha-beta-depleted transplantation in children. General study points: Fresh T-cell production supplied most of the T-cell counts and diversity seen one year after transplant. Several hundred expanded graft clones reportedly gave rise to the alpha-beta T cells present about two months after transplant. High day-60 TCRbeta diversity in some patients came from surviving recipient T cells and thymic progenitors.

This clonotype was detected a few times. Its specificity is not known. Unique molecular identifiers were incorporated when the TCRbeta library was constructed. TCRdb used MiXCR to reprocess the PCR reads, holding one entry per CDR3 protein. The sample lists 97,000 or so distinct CDR3 sequences; roughly 7.6% were seen once. V lost 0 bases to trimming and J lost 3 bases, with 15 bases between them. Germline CDR1 and CDR2: DFQATT and SNEGSKA (reference sequence). There are 15 residues in the CDR3. This sample comprised PBMCs, obtained before TCRalphabeta/CD19-depleted stem cell transplant. The chain is built from TRBV20-1 and TRBJ2-7, with D perhaps TRBD2 (6 bases). The TCR originated in a boy aged 2 to 10 with acute lymphoblastic leukemia, due to receive a stem cell transplant. The CDR3 DNA sequence: TGCAGTGCTAGAGACTTTTCCACCGGGGGCTACGAGCAGTACTTC. It encodes CSARDFSTGGYEQYF.